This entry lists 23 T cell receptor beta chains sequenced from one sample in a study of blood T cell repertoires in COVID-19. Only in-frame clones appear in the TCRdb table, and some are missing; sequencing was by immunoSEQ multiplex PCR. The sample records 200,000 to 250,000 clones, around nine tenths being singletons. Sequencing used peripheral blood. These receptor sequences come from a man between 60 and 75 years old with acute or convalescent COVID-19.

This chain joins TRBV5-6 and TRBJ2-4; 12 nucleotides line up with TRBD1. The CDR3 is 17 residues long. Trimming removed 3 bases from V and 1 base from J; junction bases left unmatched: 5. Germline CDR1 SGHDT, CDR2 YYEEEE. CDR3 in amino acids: CASSSGTGGRAKNIQYF. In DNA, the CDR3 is TGTGCCAGCAGCTCCGGGACAGGGGGCCGGGCCAAAAACATTCAGTACTTC.

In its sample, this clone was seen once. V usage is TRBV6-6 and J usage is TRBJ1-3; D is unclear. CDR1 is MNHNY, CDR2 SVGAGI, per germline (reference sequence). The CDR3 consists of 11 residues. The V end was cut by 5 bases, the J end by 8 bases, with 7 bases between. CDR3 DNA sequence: TGTGCCAGCAGTCTAGCCCACACCATATATTTT. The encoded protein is CASSLAHTIYF.

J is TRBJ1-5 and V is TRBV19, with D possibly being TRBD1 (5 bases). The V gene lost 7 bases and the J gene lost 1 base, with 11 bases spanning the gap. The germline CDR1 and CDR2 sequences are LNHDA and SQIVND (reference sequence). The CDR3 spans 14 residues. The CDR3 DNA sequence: TGTGCCAGTACCCAGACAGCAAGCAATCAGCCCCAGCATTTT. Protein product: CASTQTASNQPQHF.

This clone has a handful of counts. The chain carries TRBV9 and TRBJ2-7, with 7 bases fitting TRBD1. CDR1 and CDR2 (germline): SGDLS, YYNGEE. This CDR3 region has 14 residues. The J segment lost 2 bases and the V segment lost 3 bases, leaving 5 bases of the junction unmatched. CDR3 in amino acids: CASSENRGPYEQYF. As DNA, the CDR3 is TGTGCCAGCAGCGAGAACAGGGGCCCCTACGAGCAGTACTTC.

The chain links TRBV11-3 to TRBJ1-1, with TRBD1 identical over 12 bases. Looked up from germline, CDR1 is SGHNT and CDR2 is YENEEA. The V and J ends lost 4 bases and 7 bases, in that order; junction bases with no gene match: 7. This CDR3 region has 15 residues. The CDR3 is CASSYGTGGKNEAFF. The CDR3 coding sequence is TGTGCCAGCAGCTACGGGACAGGGGGCAAAAATGAAGCTTTCTTT.

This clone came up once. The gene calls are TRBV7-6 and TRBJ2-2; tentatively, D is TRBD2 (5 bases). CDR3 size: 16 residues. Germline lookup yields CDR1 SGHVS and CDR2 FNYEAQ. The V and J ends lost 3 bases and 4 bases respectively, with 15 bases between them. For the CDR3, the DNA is TGTGCCAGCAGCTTTGTATCGTACGGGGTCACCGGGGAGCTGTTTTTT. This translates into CASSFVSYGVTGELFF.

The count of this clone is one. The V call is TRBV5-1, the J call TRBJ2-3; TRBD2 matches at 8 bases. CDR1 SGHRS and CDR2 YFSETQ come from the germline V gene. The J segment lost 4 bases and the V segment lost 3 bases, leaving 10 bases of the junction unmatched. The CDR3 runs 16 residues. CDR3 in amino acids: CASSSGAGGAPDTQYF. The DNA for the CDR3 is TGCGCCAGCAGCTCAGGGGCCGGGGGGGCACCAGATACGCAGTATTTT.

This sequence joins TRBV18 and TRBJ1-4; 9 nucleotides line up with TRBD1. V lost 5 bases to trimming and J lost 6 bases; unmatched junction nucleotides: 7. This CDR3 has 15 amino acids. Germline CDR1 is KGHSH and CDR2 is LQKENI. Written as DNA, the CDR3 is TGTGCCAGCTCATCCGGGACAGGGTCGGATGAAAAACTGTTTTTT. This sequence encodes CASSSGTGSDEKLFF.

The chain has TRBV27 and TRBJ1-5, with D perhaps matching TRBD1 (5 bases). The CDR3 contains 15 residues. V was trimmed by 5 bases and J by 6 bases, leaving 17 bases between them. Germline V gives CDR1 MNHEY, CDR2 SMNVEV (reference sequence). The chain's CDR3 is CASSPSGGSGQPQHF. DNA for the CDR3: TGTGCCAGCAGTCCTTCGGGGGGGAGTGGTCAGCCCCAGCATTTT.

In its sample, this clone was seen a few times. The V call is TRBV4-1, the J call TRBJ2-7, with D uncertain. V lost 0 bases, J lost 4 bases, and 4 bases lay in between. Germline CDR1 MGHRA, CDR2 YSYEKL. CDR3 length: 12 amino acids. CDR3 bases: TGCGCCAGCAGCCAAGATGTATACGAGCAGTACTTC. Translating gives CASSQDVYEQYF.

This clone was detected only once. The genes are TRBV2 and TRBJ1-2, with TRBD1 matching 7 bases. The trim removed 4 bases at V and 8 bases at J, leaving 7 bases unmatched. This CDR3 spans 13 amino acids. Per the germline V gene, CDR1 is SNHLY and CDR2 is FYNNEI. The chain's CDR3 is CASSVDRVTGYTF. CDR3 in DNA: TGTGCCAGCAGTGTCGACAGGGTGACAGGCTACACCTTC.

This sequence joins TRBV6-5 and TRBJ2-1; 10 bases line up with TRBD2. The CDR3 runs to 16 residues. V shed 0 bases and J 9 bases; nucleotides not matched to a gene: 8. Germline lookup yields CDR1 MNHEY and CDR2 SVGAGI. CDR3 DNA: TGTGCCAGCAGTTACTCGGGCCTAGCGGGGGTCGGTGAGCAGTTCTTC. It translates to CASSYSGLAGVGEQFF.

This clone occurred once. The CDR3 region has the DNA TGTGCCAGCAGTATCGACAGGGGGCCGTTCGGCGAGCAGTACTTC. It yields the protein CASSIDRGPFGEQYF. The genes are TRBV6-5 and TRBJ2-7; 10 bases are shared with TRBD1. CDR3 size: 15 residues. The V and J ends lost 5 bases and 6 bases, in that order; junction bases with no gene match: 10. Germline V gene lookup returns CDR1 MNHEY and CDR2 SVGAGI.

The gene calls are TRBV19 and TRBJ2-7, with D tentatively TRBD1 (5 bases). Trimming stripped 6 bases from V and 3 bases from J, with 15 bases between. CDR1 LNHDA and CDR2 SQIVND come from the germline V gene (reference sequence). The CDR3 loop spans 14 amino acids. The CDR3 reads CASSPPDRFYEQYF. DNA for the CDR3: TGTGCCAGTAGCCCCCCCGACAGATTCTACGAGCAGTACTTC.

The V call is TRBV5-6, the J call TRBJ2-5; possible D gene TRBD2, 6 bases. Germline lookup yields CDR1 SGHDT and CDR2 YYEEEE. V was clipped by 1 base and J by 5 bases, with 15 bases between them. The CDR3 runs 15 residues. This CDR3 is CASSLWGVSGETQYF. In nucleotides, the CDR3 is TGTGCCAGCAGCTTGTGGGGGGTCTCTGGGGAGACCCAGTACTTC.

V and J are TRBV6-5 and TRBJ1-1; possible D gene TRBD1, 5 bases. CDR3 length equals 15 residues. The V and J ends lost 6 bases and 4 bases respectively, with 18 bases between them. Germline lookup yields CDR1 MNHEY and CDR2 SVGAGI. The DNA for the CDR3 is TGTGCCAGCAGCCGAACGGGACTTAGGGGCACTGAAGCTTTCTTT. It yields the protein CASSRTGLRGTEAFF.

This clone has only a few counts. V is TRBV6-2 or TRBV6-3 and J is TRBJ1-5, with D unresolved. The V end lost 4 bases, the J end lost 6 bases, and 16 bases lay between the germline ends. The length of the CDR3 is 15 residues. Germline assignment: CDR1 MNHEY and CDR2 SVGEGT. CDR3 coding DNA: TGTGCCAGCAGTTCGTCTCTGTTTAGAGGTCAGCCCCAGCATTTT. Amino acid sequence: CASSSSLFRGQPQHF.

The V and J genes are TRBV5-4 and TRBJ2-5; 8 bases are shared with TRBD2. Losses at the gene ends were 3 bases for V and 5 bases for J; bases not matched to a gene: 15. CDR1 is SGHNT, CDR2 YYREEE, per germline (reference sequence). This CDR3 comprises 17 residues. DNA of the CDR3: TGTGCCAGCAGCTCGAAGTCCGGGGGGGCCGGTCGGGAGACCCAGTACTTC. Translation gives CASSSKSGGAGRETQYF.

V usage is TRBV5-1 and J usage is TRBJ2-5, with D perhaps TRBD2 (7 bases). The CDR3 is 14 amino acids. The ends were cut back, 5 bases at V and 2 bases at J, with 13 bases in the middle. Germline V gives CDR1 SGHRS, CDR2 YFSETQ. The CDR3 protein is CASRRGAEQETQYF. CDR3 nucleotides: TGCGCCAGCAGACGGGGGGCGGAGCAAGAGACCCAGTACTTC.

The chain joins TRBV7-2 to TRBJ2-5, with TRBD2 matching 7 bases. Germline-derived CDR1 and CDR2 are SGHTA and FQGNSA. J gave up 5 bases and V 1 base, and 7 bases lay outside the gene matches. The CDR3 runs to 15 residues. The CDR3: CASSLDSTSTETQYF. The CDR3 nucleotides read TGTGCCAGCAGCTTAGATTCGACTAGCACGGAGACCCAGTACTTC. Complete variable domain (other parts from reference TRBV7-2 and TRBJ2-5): GAGVSQSPSNKVTEKGKDVELRCDPISGHTALYWYRQSLGQGLEFLIYFQGNSAPDKSGLPSDRFSAERTGGSVSTLTIQRTQQEDSAVYLCASSLDSTSTETQYFGPGTRLLVL.

CDR3 amino acids: CASDNGGASETQYF. CDR3 DNA sequence: TGTGCCAGCGATAACGGGGGGGCGTCGGAGACGCAGTATTTT. The V gene is TRBV9, the J gene TRBJ2-3; 8 nucleotides agree with TRBD2. This CDR3 comprises 14 residues. Germline assignment: CDR1 SGDLS and CDR2 YYNGEE. Trimming took 7 bases from V and 9 from J; bases not matched to a gene: 13.

For the CDR3, the DNA is TGTGCCAGCAGTCGACAGCCCCAAGAGACCCAGTACTTC. This translates into CASSRQPQETQYF. The chain combines TRBV28 with TRBJ2-5, with D perhaps matching TRBD1 (5 bases). CDR3 length equals 13 residues. Trimming pared 5 bases from V and 1 base from J, leaving 8 bases between. CDR1 is MDHEN and CDR2 is SYDVKM in the germline V gene. The whole variable domain, remainder taken from reference TRBV28 and TRBJ2-5, is DVKVTQSSRYLVKRTGEKVFLECVQDMDHENMFWYRQDPGLGLRLIYFSYDVKMKEKGDIPEGYSVSREKKERFSLILESASTNQTSMYLCASSRQPQETQYFGPGTRLLVL.

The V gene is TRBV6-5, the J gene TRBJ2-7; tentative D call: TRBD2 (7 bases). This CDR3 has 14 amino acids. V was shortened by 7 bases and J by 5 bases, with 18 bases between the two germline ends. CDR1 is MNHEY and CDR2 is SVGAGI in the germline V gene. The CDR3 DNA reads TGTGCCAGCACACGACTAGGGGGGGCCCACGAGCAGTACTTC. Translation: CASTRLGGAHEQYF.